Presented here are 2 T cell receptor beta chains from one specimen sequenced in a study of beta chain features in type 1 diabetes. Reverse transcription of all isolated RNA meant that expressed TCRB transcripts were sequenced. Sequenced by immunoSEQ multiplex PCR; TCRdb stores in-frame clones only, minus some. The data contain around 140,000 clones, approximately 9.8% of them singletons. The sample was central memory CD4+ T cells from blood. The receptors derive from a woman between 40 and 55 years old in good health.

This chain joins TRBV11-2 and TRBJ2-7, with a weak D call TRBD1 (6 bases). Trimming left V 4 bases short and J 2 bases short, with 18 bases between. The CDR3 extends over 16 amino acids. Germline CDR1 is SGHAT and CDR2 is FQNNGV. Here the CDR3 reads CASSSNRDTRAYEQYF. CDR3 nucleotides: TGTGCCAGCAGCTCCAACCGGGACACCCGGGCCTACGAGCAGTACTTC.

In this sample, this clone turned up a few times. The gene calls are TRBV5-6 and TRBJ2-7, with D tentatively TRBD1 (5 bases). V was pared by 0 bases and J by 3 bases, with 7 bases between. CDR1 SGHDT and CDR2 YYEEEE come from the germline V gene. The CDR3 is made up of 13 amino acids. CDR3 nucleotides: TGTGCCAGCAGCTTGGTAGGGGTCTACGAGCAGTACTTC. Translated, it gives CASSLVGVYEQYF.